The 5 T cell receptor beta chains reported below all come from one sample, sequenced in a study of tumor and adjacent non-tumor tissue in lung cancer. The template was RNA from unsorted bulk tissue. TCRbeta libraries were built with three rounds of nested PCR, modified from ARM-PCR. TCRdb re-analysed the multiplex PCR reads in MiXCR, keeping a single row per CDR3 protein. Of 65,000 to 75,000 distinct CDR3 sequences listed, less than 80% are singletons. Input material: lung tumor tissue. Every receptor here comes from a man aged 55 to 70 with non-small cell lung cancer.

With regard to this clonotype: Because it lacks the conserved phenylalanine or tryptophan at the end, this CDR3 is likely a read error. This chain links TRBV20-1 with TRBJ2-3; TRBD2 matches at 9 bases. The CDR3 runs to 15 residues. Germline trimming cut 3 bases from V and 0 bases from J; bases unmatched to any gene: 4. CDR1 and CDR2 (germline): DFQATT, SNEGSKA (reference sequence). CDR3 in amino acids: CSARSLAGSTDTQYS. The CDR3 coding sequence is TGCAGTGCTAGGAGTCTAGCGGGAAGCACAGATACGCAGTATTCG.

As to this clonotype: The junction departs from germline at one end; a sequencing error may be responsible. The chain joins TRBV11-3 to TRBJ2-2, with D maybe TRBD2 (5 bases). CDR3 length: 14 amino acids. Germline-derived CDR1 and CDR2 are SGHNT and YENEEA. The DNA of the CDR3 is TGTGCCAGCAGCTTAGATACCGATGCCGGGGAGTTGTTTTTT. It specifies CASSLDTDAGELFF.

In the case of this clonotype: A much larger clone differs from this one at a single base, so this may be a read error. CDR3 residues: CANSPGSTGNIQYF. The CDR3 region has the DNA TGTGCCAACAGCCCAGGGTCCACGGGGAACATTCAGTACTTC. The rearrangement uses TRBV11-2 and TRBJ2-4; tentatively, D is TRBD1 or TRBD2 (5 bases each). The germline gives CDR1 SGHAT, CDR2 FQNNGV. This CDR3 comprises 14 residues.

V and J are TRBV29-1 and TRBJ2-7, with a possible D match to TRBD2 (7 bases). Germline assignment: CDR1 SQVTM and CDR2 ANQGSEA. The germline V and J ends were trimmed by 7 bases and 10 bases, with 20 bases remaining between them. The CDR3 runs 12 residues. CDR3 sequence reads: CSGSPGGYVQYF. The CDR3 coding sequence is TGCAGCGGATCCCCGGGGGGCTACGTACAGTACTTC.

This clonotype appeared many times. V and J are TRBV10-2 and TRBJ2-1; 12 nucleotides line up with TRBD2. The CDR3 has 15 residues. CDR1 WSHSY and CDR2 SAAADI come from the germline V gene. Losses at the gene ends were 7 bases for V and 6 bases for J; bases not matched to a gene: 7. CDR3 DNA: TGCGCCAGCACCAATCTAGCGGGAGGGCCCAATGAGCAGTTCTTC. Translated: CASTNLAGGPNEQFF.